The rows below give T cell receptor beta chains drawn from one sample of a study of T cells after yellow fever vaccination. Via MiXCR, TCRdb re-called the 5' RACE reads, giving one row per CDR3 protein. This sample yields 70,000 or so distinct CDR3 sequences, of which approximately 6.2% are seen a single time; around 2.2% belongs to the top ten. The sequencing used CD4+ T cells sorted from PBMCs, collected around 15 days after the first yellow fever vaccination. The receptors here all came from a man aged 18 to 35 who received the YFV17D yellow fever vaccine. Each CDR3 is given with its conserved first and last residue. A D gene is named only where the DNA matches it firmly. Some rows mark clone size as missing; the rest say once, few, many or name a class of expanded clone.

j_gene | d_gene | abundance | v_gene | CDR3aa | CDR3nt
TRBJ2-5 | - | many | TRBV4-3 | CASSQDLRETQYF | TGCGCCAGCAGCCAAGATTTGAGGGAGACCCAGTACTTC
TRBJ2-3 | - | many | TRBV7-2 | CASSLITDTQYF | TGTGCCAGCAGTTTAATCACAGATACGCAGTATTTT
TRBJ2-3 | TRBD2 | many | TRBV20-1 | CSASIAGGRSTDTQYF | TGCAGTGCTTCTATAGCGGGGGGGCGTAGCACAGATACGCAGTATTTT
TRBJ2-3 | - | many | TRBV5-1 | CASSLDISDTQYF | TGCGCCAGCAGCTTGGATATATCAGATACGCAGTATTTT
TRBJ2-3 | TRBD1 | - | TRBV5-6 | CASSLGDRLSTDTQYF | TGTGCCAGCAGCTTGGGGGACAGGCTAAGCACAGATACGCAGTATTTT
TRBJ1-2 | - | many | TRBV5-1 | CASSLRGGLSSDYGYTF | TGCGCCAGCAGCTTGAGGGGCGGTCTCAGCAGCGATTATGGCTACACCTTC
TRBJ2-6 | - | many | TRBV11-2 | CASSALASFLSGANVLTF | TGTGCCAGCAGCGCTCTAGCGTCCTTTCTCTCTGGGGCCAACGTCCTGACTTTC
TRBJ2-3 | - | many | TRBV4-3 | CASSQEGALGIGTDTQYF | TGCGCCAGCAGCCAAGAAGGCGCGCTTGGGATCGGCACAGATACGCAGTATTTT
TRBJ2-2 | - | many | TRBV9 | CASSVEGAGELFF | TGTGCCAGCAGCGTAGAGGGGGCCGGGGAGCTGTTTTTT
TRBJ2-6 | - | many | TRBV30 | CAWSVLSSGANVLTF | TGTGCCTGGAGTGTACTGAGCTCTGGGGCCAACGTCCTGACTTTC
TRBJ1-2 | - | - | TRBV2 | CASEGNNYGYTF | TGTGCCAGCGAGGGGAATAACTATGGCTACACCTTC
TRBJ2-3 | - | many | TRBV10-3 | CAISSDPAGTQYF | TGTGCCATCAGTTCAGACCCGGCCGGTACGCAGTATTTT
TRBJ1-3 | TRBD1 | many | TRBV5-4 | CASSDRVGNTIYF | TGTGCCAGCAGCGACAGGGTGGGAAACACCATATATTTT
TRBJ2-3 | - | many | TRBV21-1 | CASSRRARSDTQYF | TGTGCCAGCAGCCGGAGAGCCAGGTCAGATACGCAGTATTTT
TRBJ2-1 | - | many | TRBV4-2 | CASSRRSRGEGSNEQFF | TGTGCCAGCAGCCGTAGGAGTAGGGGGGAAGGTAGCAATGAGCAGTTCTTC
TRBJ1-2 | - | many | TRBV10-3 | CAIRALDGDSDGYTF | TGTGCCATCAGGGCTCTTGACGGTGACTCGGATGGCTACACCTTC
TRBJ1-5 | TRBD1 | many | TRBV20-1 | CSARQGAQPQHF | TGCAGTGCGCGACAGGGGGCACAGCCCCAGCATTTT
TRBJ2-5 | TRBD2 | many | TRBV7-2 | CASSYSGGLVKETQYF | TGTGCCAGCAGCTATAGCGGGGGACTGGTAAAGGAGACCCAGTACTTC
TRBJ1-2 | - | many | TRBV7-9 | CASSPDPYGYTF | TGTGCCAGCAGCCCGGACCCTTATGGCTACACCTTC
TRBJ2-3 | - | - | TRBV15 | CATSRDAGVRDTQYF | TGTGCCACCAGCAGAGATGCTGGGGTGAGAGATACGCAGTATTTT
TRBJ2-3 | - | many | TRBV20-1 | CSARRGLSTDTQYF | TGCAGTGCTAGACGAGGGTTGAGCACAGATACGCAGTATTTT
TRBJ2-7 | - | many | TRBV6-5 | CASSFQGQPTLGEQYF | TGTGCCAGCAGTTTCCAGGGGCAACCTACCCTCGGGGAGCAGTACTTC
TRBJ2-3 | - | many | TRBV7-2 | CASSYDSGGTDTQYF | TGTGCCAGCAGCTACGACTCTGGCGGCACAGATACGCAGTATTTT
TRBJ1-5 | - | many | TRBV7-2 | CASSLGGAFGQPQHF | TGTGCCAGCAGCTTAGGGGGGGCTTTCGGGCAGCCCCAGCATTTT
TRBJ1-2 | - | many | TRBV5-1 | CASSGAAGVNYGYTF | TGCGCCAGCAGCGGGGCGGCGGGGGTTAACTATGGCTACACCTTC
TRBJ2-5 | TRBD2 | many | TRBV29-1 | CSVEDQRGQGTQYF | TGCAGCGTTGAAGATCAGCGGGGTCAAGGGACCCAGTACTTC
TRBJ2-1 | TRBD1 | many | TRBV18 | CASSPRQGASQFF | TGTGCCAGCTCCCCACGACAGGGGGCCTCGCAGTTCTTC
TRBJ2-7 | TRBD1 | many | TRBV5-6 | CASSLPGQGFLYEQYF | TGTGCCAGCAGCTTACCGGGACAGGGGTTCCTCTACGAGCAGTACTTC
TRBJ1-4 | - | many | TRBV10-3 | CAISEDSGKLFF | TGTGCCATCAGTGAGGACAGTGGAAAACTGTTTTTT
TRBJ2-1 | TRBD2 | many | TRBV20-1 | CSAAPTSVYNEQFF | TGCAGTGCCGCCCCTACTAGCGTATACAATGAGCAGTTCTTC
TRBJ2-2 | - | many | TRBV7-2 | CASSFRQNTGELFF | TGTGCCAGCAGCTTTCGACAGAACACCGGGGAGCTGTTTTTT
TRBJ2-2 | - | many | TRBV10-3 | CATWTSMNTGELFF | TGTGCCACCTGGACTTCTATGAACACCGGGGAGCTGTTTTTT
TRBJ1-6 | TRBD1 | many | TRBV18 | CASSDRTGMNSPLHF | TGTGCCAGCTCAGACCGGACAGGGATGAATTCACCCCTCCACTTT
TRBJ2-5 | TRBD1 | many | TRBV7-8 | CASRQRTGQETQYF | TGTGCCAGCAGGCAAAGGACAGGGCAAGAGACCCAGTACTTC
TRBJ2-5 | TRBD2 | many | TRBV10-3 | CAISEGGGARETQYF | TGTGCCATCAGTGAAGGCGGGGGGGCCCGTGAGACCCAGTACTTC
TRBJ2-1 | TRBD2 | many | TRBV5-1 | CASSQGLAGEGEQFF | TGCGCCAGCAGCCAGGGACTAGCGGGGGAGGGGGAGCAGTTCTTC
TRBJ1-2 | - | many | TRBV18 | CASSPPSQTLNGYTF | TGTGCCAGCTCACCACCGTCACAGACCTTAAATGGCTACACCTTC
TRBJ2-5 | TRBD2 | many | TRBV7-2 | CASSPRLAGETQYF | TGTGCCAGCAGCCCCCGACTAGCGGGAGAGACCCAGTACTTC
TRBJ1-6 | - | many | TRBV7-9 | CASSFGDSPLHF | TGTGCCAGCAGCTTCGGGGATTCACCCCTCCACTTT
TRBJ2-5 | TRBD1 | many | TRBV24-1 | CATSDSTGGETQYF | TGTGCCACCAGTGATAGCACAGGGGGAGAGACCCAGTACTTC
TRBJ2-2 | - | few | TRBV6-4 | CASSDQPGHTGELFF | TGTGCCAGCAGTGACCAGCCAGGCCACACCGGGGAGCTGTTTTTT
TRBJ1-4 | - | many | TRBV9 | CASSPVEYGKLFF | TGTGCCAGCAGCCCCGTGGAGTACGGAAAACTGTTTTTT
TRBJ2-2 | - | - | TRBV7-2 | CASSARLVMNTGELFF | TGTGCCAGCAGCGCCCGACTAGTCATGAACACCGGGGAGCTGTTTTTT
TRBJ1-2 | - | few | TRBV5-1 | CASSSVPQGGLGYTF | TGCGCCAGCAGCTCCGTGCCTCAGGGTGGCTTAGGCTACACCTTC
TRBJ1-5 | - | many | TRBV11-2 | CASSSLSPVQDLSNQPQHF | TGTGCCAGCAGCTCCCTCTCTCCCGTGCAGGATCTTAGCAATCAGCCCCAGCATTTT
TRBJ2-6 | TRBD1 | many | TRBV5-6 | CASSPDRARANVLTF | TGTGCCAGCAGCCCCGACAGGGCTCGGGCCAACGTCCTGACTTTC
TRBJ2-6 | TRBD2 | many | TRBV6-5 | CASSYSGTSAGANVLTF | TGTGCCAGCAGTTACTCGGGGACTAGCGCTGGGGCCAACGTCCTGACTTTC
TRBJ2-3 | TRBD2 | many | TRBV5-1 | CASSRGGYTDTQYF | TGCGCCAGCAGCCGCGGGGGTTACACAGATACGCAGTATTTT
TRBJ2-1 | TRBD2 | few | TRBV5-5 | CASSRAGGFGNEQFF | TGTGCCAGCAGCCGAGCGGGGGGGTTCGGCAATGAGCAGTTCTTC
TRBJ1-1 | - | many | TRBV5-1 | CASSQESNTEAFF | TGCGCCAGCAGCCAGGAATCGAACACTGAAGCTTTCTTT
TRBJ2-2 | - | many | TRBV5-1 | CATGVGRNGELFF | TGCGCCACCGGAGTGGGACGTAACGGGGAGCTGTTTTTT
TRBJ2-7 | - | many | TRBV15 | CATSRESRGALTYEQYF | TGTGCCACCAGCAGAGAAAGTAGGGGTGCACTTACCTACGAGCAGTACTTC
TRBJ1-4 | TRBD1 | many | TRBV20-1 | CSARGLGKLFF | TGCAGTGCCAGGGGGCTCGGAAAACTGTTTTTT
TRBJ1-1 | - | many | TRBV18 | CASSPLQGYTEAFF | TGTGCCAGCTCACCTCTCCAGGGCTACACTGAAGCTTTCTTT
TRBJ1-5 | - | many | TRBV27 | CASSLSSGLDQPQHF | TGTGCCAGCAGTTTATCTTCAGGGTTGGATCAGCCCCAGCATTTT